The next 26 T cell receptor beta chains were all read from a single sample in a study of shared clonotypes between healthy human individuals. TCRdb's table, derived via immunoSEQ multiplex PCR, lists solely in-frame clones and lacks some. The repertoire holds about 2.3 million clones, with around 93% as singletons. Material for sequencing was naive CD4+ T cells from PBMCs. The subset denotes: CD45RA+ positively selected. The receptors originated from a man aged 18 to 30 in good health. Some clones in this sample may be carry-over from other donors' samples.

The gene calls are TRBV28 and TRBJ1-2; D gene ambiguous. V shed 6 bases and J shed 0 bases, with 20 bases lying between them. Germline CDR1 and CDR2: MDHEN and SYDVKM. CDR3 length: 17 amino acids. CDR3 sequence (DNA): TGTGCCAGCAGCCCCACACTCGGTCAACGAGCTAACTATGGCTACACCTTC. Protein product: CASSPTLGQRANYGYTF.

This chain joins TRBV7-2 and TRBJ2-1; 9 bases match TRBD2. The V gene end was trimmed by 1 base and the J gene end by 1 base; junction bases not matched to a gene: 5. This CDR3 region has 17 residues. Germline-derived CDR1 and CDR2 are SGHTA and FQGNSA. CDR3 protein: CASSLGRLAGSYNEQFF. The CDR3 nucleotides read TGTGCCAGCAGCTTAGGTCGTCTAGCGGGATCCTACAATGAGCAGTTCTTC.

This chain connects TRBV6-1 to TRBJ2-7; either TRBD1 or TRBD2 may supply D (7 bases each). Trimming cost V 6 bases and J 4 bases, with 16 bases left between them. The CDR3 runs to 14 residues. In germline, CDR1 is MNHNS, CDR2 SASEGT. The CDR3 DNA reads as TGTGCCAGCAGGAACAGCAGGGGGGGGTACGAGCAGTACTTC. Translation gives CASRNSRGGYEQYF.

V usage is TRBV28 and J usage is TRBJ2-2, with TRBD1 matching over 8 bases. Germline V gene lookup returns CDR1 MDHEN and CDR2 SYDVKM. The CDR3 extends over 16 amino acids. V shed 7 bases, J shed 6 bases, and the junction held 13 bases outside the gene matches. In nucleotides, the CDR3 is TGTGCCAGCAATGCCCGGGGGACAGGTACATCCGGGGAGCTGTTTTTT. Its translation: CASNARGTGTSGELFF.

V and J are TRBV21-1 and TRBJ1-4. TRBV21-1 is tagged as a pseudogene. CDR3 length equals 17 residues. CDR3: CASSKRGTPATNEKLFF. CDR3 coding DNA: TGTGCCAGCAGCAAACGAGGGACTCCGGCAACTAATGAAAAACTGTTTTTT.

Details on this clone: This specimen includes other DNA sequences encoding the same CDR3. J is TRBJ2-2 and V is TRBV9; D possibly corresponds to TRBD2 (6 bases). Germline V CDR1 and CDR2: SGDLS, YYNGEE. CDR3 length: 15 residues. V was trimmed by 0 bases and J by 5 bases, leaving 11 bases between them. In nucleotides, the CDR3 is TGTGCCAGCAGCGTAGAAGGAGGGCGGACCGGGGAGCTGTTTTTT. Translation: CASSVEGGRTGELFF.

For this clone: Other nucleotide sequences in the sample specify the same CDR3. J is TRBJ1-6 and V is TRBV5-1; D may be TRBD1 (6 bases). The CDR3 runs 13 residues. Deletions cut 2 bases from V and 7 bases from J, with 7 bases between. Germline V gives CDR1 SGHRS, CDR2 YFSETQ. CDR3 sequence (DNA): TGCGCCAGCAGCTTAGACAGGAATTCACCCCTCCACTTT. This gives the protein CASSLDRNSPLHF.

This clone is a singleton in its sample. CDR3 in amino acids: CASSFYTGVGNEKLFF. CDR3 nucleotides: TGTGCCAGCAGCTTTTATACAGGGGTTGGGAATGAAAAACTGTTTTTT. The V gene is TRBV5-4, the J gene TRBJ1-4; 7 bases are a match to TRBD1. Germline lookup yields CDR1 SGHNT and CDR2 YYREEE (reference sequence). CDR3 length: 16 residues. J was trimmed by 5 bases and V by 2 bases; bases with no gene match: 9.

This sequence joins TRBV5-5 and TRBJ2-5, with D unclear. The CDR3 extends over 14 amino acids. Germline CDR1 is SGHKS and CDR2 is YYEKEE (reference sequence). V dropped 0 bases and J dropped 2 bases, with 8 bases sitting between them. CDR3 bases: TGTGCCAGCAGCTTGGTCGGGCAGCAAGAGACCCAGTACTTC. Its translation is CASSLVGQQETQYF.

V usage is TRBV30 and J usage is TRBJ1-6; a possible D gene is TRBD1 (5 bases). Trimming stripped 1 base from V and 10 bases from J, with 8 bases between. CDR1 GTSNPN and CDR2 SVGIG come from the germline V gene (reference sequence). The CDR3 covers 12 residues. The chain's CDR3 is CAWSGKGSPLHF. The DNA of the CDR3 is TGTGCCTGGAGTGGCAAGGGGTCACCCCTCCACTTT.

V and J are TRBV25-1 and TRBJ1-2; 8 positions agree with TRBD1. The CDR3 totals 14 residues. CDR1 and CDR2 (germline): MGHDK, SYGVNS. The V and J ends lost 6 bases and 3 bases, in that order; junction bases with no gene match: 6. The CDR3 sequence: CASSVTTGDYGYTF. Written as DNA, the CDR3 is TGTGCCAGCAGCGTGACGACAGGGGACTATGGCTACACCTTC.

The V gene is TRBV28, the J gene TRBJ1-2; tentative D call: TRBD1 (6 bases). This CDR3 spans 16 amino acids. Trimming shortened V by 2 bases and J by 4 bases, and 17 bases separated the two germline ends. CDR1 and CDR2 (germline): MDHEN, SYDVKM. Written as DNA, the CDR3 is TGTGCCAGCAGTTTACCGGGGGCTCCAGCCGGCTATGGCTACACCTTC. As protein: CASSLPGAPAGYGYTF.

The chain has TRBV5-1 and TRBJ2-2; TRBD1 matches 8 bases. This CDR3 has 16 residues. Trimming cost V 6 bases and J 1 base; bases outside gene matches: 8. In germline, CDR1 is SGHRS, CDR2 YFSETQ. The CDR3 DNA is TGCGCCAGCACCCACCCCGGGACAGGGAACACCGGGGAGCTGTTTTTT. Translating it yields CASTHPGTGNTGELFF. The whole variable domain, remainder taken from reference TRBV5-1 and TRBJ2-2, is KAGVTQTPRYLIKTRGQQVTLSCSPISGHRSVSWYQQTPGQGLQFLFEYFSETQRNKGNFPGRFSGRQFSNSRSEMNVSTLELGDSALYLCASTHPGTGNTGELFFGEGSRLTVL.

V usage is TRBV5-6 and J usage is TRBJ1-5; 10 positions match TRBD1. J lost 5 bases, V lost 4 bases, and 3 bases had no gene match. The germline V gene encodes CDR1 SGHDT and CDR2 YYEEEE. The CDR3 consists of 14 residues. The CDR3 loop is CASSTGQGDQPQHF. DNA for the CDR3: TGTGCCAGCAGCACAGGACAGGGGGATCAGCCCCAGCATTTT.

The rearrangement joins TRBV28 to TRBJ2-6; D tentatively fits TRBD1 or TRBD2 (6 bases each). V was cut by 6 bases and J by 0 bases, with 12 bases left in between. The germline V gene encodes CDR1 MDHEN and CDR2 SYDVKM. This CDR3 is built from 16 residues. The CDR3, as DNA: TGTGCCAGCAGACTCCCGGGGGCCTCTGGGGCCAACGTCCTGACTTTC. Translated, it gives CASRLPGASGANVLTF.

The chain has TRBV6-6 and TRBJ2-3; D is possibly TRBD1 (6 bases). The V end was cut by 2 bases, the J end by 0 bases, with 9 bases between. This CDR3 has 15 amino acids. Looked up from germline, CDR1 is MNHNY and CDR2 is SVGAGI (reference sequence). This chain's CDR3 is CASSYGQPSTDTQYF. CDR3 nucleotide sequence: TGTGCCAGCAGTTACGGACAGCCAAGCACAGATACGCAGTATTTT.

J is TRBJ2-2 and V is TRBV5-8, with unresolved D. CDR1 and CDR2 (germline): SGHTS, YDEGEE. V shed 5 bases and J shed 4 bases, with 9 bases lying between them. The CDR3 has 13 residues. The CDR3 bases are TGTGCCAGCAGTTCCGGATCCACCGGGGAGCTGTTTTTT. It yields the protein CASSSGSTGELFF.

The chain employs TRBV6-5 and TRBJ2-7; TRBD1 matches 8 bases. The CDR3 extends over 15 amino acids. Germline CDR1 and CDR2: MNHEY and SVGAGI. Trimming cost V 2 bases and J 2 bases; bases outside gene matches: 5. In DNA, the CDR3 is TGTGCCAGCAGTTACGTTCACAGGGGGACCTACGAGCAGTACTTC. This gives the protein CASSYVHRGTYEQYF.

CDR3 sequence reads: CASSLTPGGTEAFF. The CDR3 DNA sequence: TGTGCCAGCAGTCTAACCCCGGGTGGGACTGAAGCTTTCTTT. The V call is TRBV27, the J call TRBJ1-1; D is unclear. The V end was cut by 5 bases, the J end by 5 bases, with 15 bases between. The CDR3 has 14 amino acids. The germline CDR1 and CDR2 sequences are MNHEY and SMNVEV (reference sequence).

The chain has TRBV7-2 and TRBJ2-2, with 9 bases lining up with TRBD2. The J segment lost 7 bases and the V segment lost 3 bases, leaving 6 bases of the junction unmatched. Germline assignment: CDR1 SGHTA and CDR2 FQGNSA. The CDR3 runs to 15 residues. This CDR3 reads CASSFRGRAGGELFF. In nucleotides, the CDR3 is TGTGCCAGCAGCTTTCGCGGGAGGGCCGGCGGGGAGCTGTTTTTT.

The chain has TRBV28 and TRBJ2-4; D is ambiguous. The germline CDR1 and CDR2 sequences are MDHEN and SYDVKM. This CDR3 comprises 16 residues. Trimming stripped 5 bases from V and 0 bases from J, with 14 bases between. The chain's CDR3 is CASSEQLSLAKNIQYF. CDR3 sequence (DNA): TGTGCCAGCAGTGAACAGCTTTCACTAGCCAAAAACATTCAGTACTTC. Complete variable domain (other parts from reference TRBV28 and TRBJ2-4): DVKVTQSSRYLVKRTGEKVFLECVQDMDHENMFWYRQDPGLGLRLIYFSYDVKMKEKGDIPEGYSVSREKKERFSLILESASTNQTSMYLCASSEQLSLAKNIQYFGAGTRLSVL.

This clone was counted a single time. This chain links TRBV9 with TRBJ2-5; TRBD1 matches at 7 bases. This CDR3 contains 14 residues. J gave up 2 bases and V 2 bases, and 3 bases lay outside the gene matches. Germline CDR1 and CDR2: SGDLS and YYNGEE. The CDR3 bases are TGTGCCAGCAGCGTGCAGGGGGAACAAGAGACCCAGTACTTC. This gives the protein CASSVQGEQETQYF. Based on the CDR3 plus reference TRBV9 and TRBJ2-5, the full variable domain is DSGVTQTPKHLITATGQRVTLRCSPRSGDLSVYWYQQSLDQGLQFLIQYYNGEERAKGNILERFSAQQFPDLHSELNLSSLELGDSALYFCASSVQGEQETQYFGPGTRLLVL.

The chain uses TRBV4-2 and TRBJ2-1; D possibly corresponds to TRBD1 (6 bases). The ends were cut back, 3 bases at V and 4 bases at J, with 19 bases in the middle. Germline CDR1 is LGHNA and CDR2 is YNFKEQ. CDR3 size: 17 residues. The CDR3 sequence is CASSQRDTRGEYNEQFF. The CDR3 DNA reads TGTGCCAGCAGCCAGCGAGACACCAGGGGCGAATACAATGAGCAGTTCTTC.

The genes are TRBV5-1 and TRBJ2-7; D ambiguous. CDR1 and CDR2 from the germline V gene are SGHRS and YFSETQ. The CDR3 is 14 amino acids. With 0 bases removed from V and 2 bases from J, the gap between germline ends came to 9 bases. CDR3 sequence (DNA): TGCGCCAGCAGCTTGGCCGCAGCCACCTACGAGCAGTACTTC. Translation gives CASSLAAATYEQYF.

The count of this clone is one. V and J are TRBV27 and TRBJ1-5; 8 positions agree with TRBD1. The CDR3 runs to 14 residues. Germline V lookup: CDR1 MNHEY, CDR2 SMNVEV (reference sequence). J lost 9 bases, V lost 6 bases, and 10 bases had no gene match. The CDR3 protein is CASSRDRGRLPQHF. Here the CDR3 DNA reads TGTGCCAGCAGCCGTGACAGGGGCCGTCTGCCCCAGCATTTT.

V gene TRBV28 combines with J gene TRBJ1-2; 7 bases map to TRBD1. CDR3 size: 16 residues. J was trimmed by 2 bases and V by 5 bases; bases with no gene match: 11. CDR1 is MDHEN and CDR2 is SYDVKM in the germline V gene. CDR3 in amino acids: CASSANRGSANYGYTF. CDR3 nucleotides: TGTGCCAGCAGTGCAAACAGGGGATCAGCCAACTATGGCTACACCTTC.